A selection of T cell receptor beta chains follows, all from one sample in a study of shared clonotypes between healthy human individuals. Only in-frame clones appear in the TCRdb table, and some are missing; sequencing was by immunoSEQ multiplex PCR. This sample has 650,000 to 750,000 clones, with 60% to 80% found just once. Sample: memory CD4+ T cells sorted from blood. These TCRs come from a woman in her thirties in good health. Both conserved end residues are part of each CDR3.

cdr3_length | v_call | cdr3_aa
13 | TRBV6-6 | CASSPTGDTGYTF
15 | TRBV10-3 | CAISEGGAGKETQYF
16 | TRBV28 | CASSYTWTATNEKLFF
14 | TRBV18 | CASSLRGAYNEQFF
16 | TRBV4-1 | CASSQGTGPVNQPQHF
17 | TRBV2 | CASSEWPGASGTGELFF
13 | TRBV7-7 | CASSKDREMQQYF
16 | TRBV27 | CASSSYRLAGGHEQFF
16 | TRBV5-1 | CASSLVPGVGSDTQYF
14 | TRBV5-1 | CATRSATTDYGYTF
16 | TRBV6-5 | CASSYGSGTGYYEQYF
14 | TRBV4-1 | CASRHAGGTGELFF
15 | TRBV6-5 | CASSWDSSSYNEQFF
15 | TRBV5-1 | CASSPRTSGNYEQYF